The rows below give T cell receptor beta chains drawn from one sample of a study of radiotherapy plus CTLA-4 blockade in lung cancer. Data came from immunoSEQ multiplex PCR; TCRdb stores just in-frame clones and leaves some out. The table lists about 38,000 clones, around three quarters of them singletons. The material sequenced was peripheral blood, taken from a patient treated with radiotherapy plus ipilimumab. The source is a human donor with non-small cell lung cancer who had stable disease on radiotherapy plus ipilimumab. Both conserved end residues are part of each CDR3. D genes are given only for firm matches. A row's size may be missing; if present it is once, few, many or a size class.

v_call	clone_size	j_call	d_call	cdr3_aa	cdr3_nt
TRBV11-3	few	TRBJ1-2	-	CASSFGRYGYTF	TGTGCCAGCAGCTTCGGACGCTATGGCTACACCTTC
TRBV7-3	few	TRBJ1-1	-	CASSLGGQGPEAFF	TGTGCCAGCAGCTTAGGAGGCCAGGGCCCTGAAGCTTTCTTT
TRBV5-1	-	TRBJ2-7	-	CASSLAPGVSYEQYF	TGCGCCAGCAGCTTGGCTCCAGGGGTTTCCTACGAGCAGTACTTC
TRBV9	-	TRBJ2-5	-	CASSAGIGLRETQYF	TGTGCCAGCAGCGCAGGAATCGGATTGCGAGAGACCCAGTACTTC
TRBV5-1	once	TRBJ2-3	-	CASSLRTSTDTQYF	TGCGCCAGCAGTTTGAGGACTAGCACAGATACGCAGTATTTT
TRBV5-8	-	TRBJ1-2	-	CASSLDVGSPYGYTF	TGTGCCAGCAGCTTGGATGTCGGGTCCCCTTATGGCTACACCTTC
TRBV7-2	-	TRBJ1-4	TRBD1	CASSLQGAGEKLFF	TGTGCCAGCAGCTTACAGGGGGCGGGTGAAAAACTGTTTTTT
TRBV7-8	-	TRBJ1-2	-	CASSPEGGGADGYTF	TGTGCCAGCAGCCCAGAAGGTGGAGGGGCGGACGGCTACACCTTC
TRBV10-3	few	TRBJ2-5	TRBD2	CAISGLAGAYQETQYF	TGTGCCATCAGTGGACTAGCGGGGGCCTACCAAGAGACCCAGTACTTC
TRBV18	-	TRBJ2-1	-	CASSPREGEQFF	TGTGCCAGCTCACCCCGAGAAGGTGAGCAGTTCTTC
TRBV18	few	TRBJ1-1	-	CASSPKGGWDSLMNTEAFF	TGTGCCAGCTCACCTAAGGGTGGATGGGACTCTCTGATGAACACTGAAGCTTTCTTT
TRBV9	once	TRBJ2-2	TRBD1	CASSVEGTGYTGELFF	TGTGCCAGCAGCGTAGAGGGGACAGGGTACACCGGGGAGCTGTTTTTT
TRBV19	-	TRBJ1-5	TRBD1	CASSIQSVGQGSSPQHF	TGTGCCAGTAGTATACAGAGCGTTGGACAGGGTTCTTCGCCCCAGCATTTT
TRBV18	-	TRBJ1-2	-	CASSPLGQGKNYGYTF	TGTGCCAGCTCACCGCTTGGACAAGGGAAAAACTATGGCTACACCTTC
TRBV28	-	TRBJ2-7	TRBD1	CASSRDRGFAEQYF	TGTGCCAGCAGTCGGGACAGGGGATTCGCCGAGCAGTACTTC
TRBV19	-	TRBJ2-5	-	CASSIPSGETQYF	TGTGCCAGTAGTATCCCCAGTGGAGAGACCCAGTACTTC
TRBV19	-	TRBJ2-5	TRBD1	CASSIGDRYQETQYF	TGTGCCAGTAGTATAGGGGACAGGTACCAAGAGACCCAGTACTTC
TRBV9	few	TRBJ1-5	-	CASSVGGNSNQPQHF	TGTGCCAGCAGCGTAGGAGGGAATAGCAATCAGCCCCAGCATTTT
TRBV6-1	-	TRBJ2-1	TRBD2	CASRPGLAGGNEQFF	TGTGCCAGCAGACCCGGACTAGCGGGGGGGAATGAGCAGTTCTTC
TRBV5-6	medium-sized	TRBJ1-6	-	CASSSVPGSSYNSPLHF	TGTGCCAGCAGCTCGGTCCCAGGGAGCTCCTATAATTCACCCCTCCACTTT
TRBV19	-	TRBJ1-3	-	CASTDPGSSGNTIYF	TGTGCCAGTACCGACCCGGGGAGCTCTGGAAACACCATATATTTT
TRBV7-2	once	TRBJ1-4	-	CASSLVGGMEKLFF	TGTGCCAGCAGCTTAGTAGGGGGAATGGAAAAACTGTTTTTT
TRBV25-1	-	TRBJ2-3	TRBD2	CASSELRGGSSSTDTQYF	TGTGCCAGCAGTGAATTGCGCGGGGGGTCTTCTAGCACAGATACGCAGTATTTT
TRBV9	few	TRBJ2-3	-	CASSGRQLTDTQYF	TGTGCCAGCAGCGGAAGACAGTTAACAGATACGCAGTATTTT
TRBV20-1	few	TRBJ1-5	-	CSASNNQPQHF	TGCAGTGCTAGCAACAATCAGCCCCAGCATTTT
TRBV25-1	-	TRBJ1-2	-	CASSVQANYGYTF	TGTGCCAGCAGTGTACAAGCGAACTATGGCTACACCTTC
TRBV9	-	TRBJ1-2	TRBD1	CASSVGQGAYYGYTF	TGTGCCAGCAGCGTAGGACAGGGGGCGTACTATGGCTACACCTTC
TRBV5-1	-	TRBJ2-5	-	CASSPGEPQETQYF	TGCGCCAGCAGCCCAGGCGAACCGCAAGAGACCCAGTACTTC
TRBV4-1	-	TRBJ1-6	-	CASSQEVAERNSPLHF	TGCGCCAGCAGCCAAGAAGTGGCCGAACGTAATTCACCCCTCCACTTT
TRBV6-4	few	TRBJ1-6	TRBD1	CASRAEQGADSPLHF	TGTGCCAGCAGGGCCGAACAGGGGGCAGACTCACCCCTCCACTTT
TRBV7-6	-	TRBJ1-6	TRBD1	CASSSLDRGYNSPLHF	TGTGCCAGCAGCTCTTTGGACAGGGGGTATAATTCACCCCTCCACTTT
TRBV27	-	TRBJ1-1	-	CASSLRRTGRRDVPYEAFF	TGTGCCAGCAGTTTGAGGAGAACAGGCCGAAGAGATGTGCCATATGAAGCTTTCTTT
TRBV29-1	once	TRBJ1-2	-	CSVEDSLWAGGYTF	TGCAGCGTTGAAGATTCATTGTGGGCTGGGGGCTACACCTTC
TRBV2	-	TRBJ2-1	TRBD2	CASSSGTSGYYNEQFF	TGTGCCAGCAGTTCGGGGACTAGCGGATACTACAATGAGCAGTTCTTC
TRBV5-1	-	TRBJ1-4	-	CASSNGVATNEKLFF	TGCGCCAGCAGTAACGGAGTAGCAACTAATGAAAAACTGTTTTTT
TRBV2	-	TRBJ1-2	-	CASDGRVPSNYGYTF	TGTGCCAGCGACGGCAGGGTTCCCTCTAACTATGGCTACACCTTC
TRBV5-1	-	TRBJ2-1	TRBD2	CASSLGTSVHEQFF	TGCGCCAGCAGCTTAGGGACTAGTGTCCATGAGCAGTTCTTC
TRBV18	-	TRBJ2-1	TRBD2	CASSPPASGYNEQFF	TGTGCCAGCTCACCACCGGCTAGCGGCTACAATGAGCAGTTCTTC
TRBV5-1	-	TRBJ1-1	-	CASTRGDTMNTEAFF	TGCGCCAGCACCCGCGGGGACACGATGAACACTGAAGCTTTCTTT
TRBV28	-	TRBJ1-2	-	CASSLVTETYGYTF	TGTGCCAGCAGTTTGGTTACAGAGACCTATGGCTACACCTTC
TRBV5-6	-	TRBJ1-4	TRBD1	CASSFTTGNDEKLFF	TGTGCCAGCAGCTTTACGACAGGGAACGATGAAAAACTGTTTTTT
TRBV19	-	TRBJ1-5	-	CASSRQERNQPQHF	TGTGCCAGTAGCAGACAGGAGCGGAATCAGCCCCAGCATTTT
TRBV2	once	TRBJ2-2	TRBD2	CASSGGLVRAGELFF	TGTGCCAGCAGCGGGGGACTAGTGCGGGCCGGGGAGCTGTTTTTT
TRBV29-1	-	TRBJ2-3	-	CSVGQTSTDTQYF	TGCAGCGTTGGACAGACAAGCACAGATACGCAGTATTTT
TRBV19	-	TRBJ1-1	TRBD1	CASSTGQGARTEAFF	TGTGCCAGTAGTACTGGACAGGGGGCGCGGACTGAAGCTTTCTTT
TRBV9	-	TRBJ1-1	-	CASGVSQNTEAFF	TGTGCCAGCGGGGTTTCACAGAACACTGAAGCTTTCTTT
TRBV7-8	-	TRBJ1-1	-	CASRVGTMNTEAFF	TGTGCCAGCAGGGTAGGGACTATGAACACTGAAGCTTTCTTT
TRBV21-1	medium-sized	TRBJ1-5	-	CASINVDHRDRSQHF	TGTGCCAGCATCAACGTCGATCACAGGGACCGGTCCCAGCATTTT
TRBV10-3	-	TRBJ1-5	-	CAISRDGDQPQHF	TGTGCCATCAGCCGGGACGGTGATCAGCCCCAGCATTTT